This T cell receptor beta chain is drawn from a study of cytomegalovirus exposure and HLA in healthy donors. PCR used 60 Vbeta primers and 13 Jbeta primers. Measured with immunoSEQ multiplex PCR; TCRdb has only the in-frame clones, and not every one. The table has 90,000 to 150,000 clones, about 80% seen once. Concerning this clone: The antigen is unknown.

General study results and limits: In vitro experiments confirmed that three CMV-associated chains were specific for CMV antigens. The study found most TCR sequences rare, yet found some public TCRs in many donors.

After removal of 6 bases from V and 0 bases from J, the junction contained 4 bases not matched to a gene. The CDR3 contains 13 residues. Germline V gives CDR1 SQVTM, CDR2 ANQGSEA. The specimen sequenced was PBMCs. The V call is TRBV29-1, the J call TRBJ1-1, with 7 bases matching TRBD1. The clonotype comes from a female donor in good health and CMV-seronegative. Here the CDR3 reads CSVDTGVNTEAFF. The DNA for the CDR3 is TGCAGCGTCGATACAGGGGTGAACACTGAAGCTTTCTTT. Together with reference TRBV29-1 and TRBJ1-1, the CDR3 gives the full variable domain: SAVISQKPSRDICQRGTSLTIQCQVDSQVTMMFWYRQQPGQSLTLIATANQGSEATYESGFVIDKFPISRPNLTFSTLTVSNMSPEDSSIYLCSVDTGVNTEAFFGQGTRLTVV.